This T cell receptor (beta chain) was obtained from a study of blood T cell repertoires in COVID-19. About the study: T cells, B-cell-depleted T cells, or PBMCs provided the cDNA or gDNA that served as material.

Adults between roughly 18 and 95 years of age took part from fewer than 30 US areas. Recovery among Cohort 3 donors was established by two negative PCRs, clearance, or symptom resolution. With 4 bases clipped from V and 0 bases from J, the junction kept 4 bases outside the gene matches. The CDR3 length is 15 residues. CDR1 GTSNPN and CDR2 SVGIG come from the germline V gene (reference sequence). In the study's own analysis: It was from reference gene primer amplification that nucleated cell counts were estimated. The table came from immunoSEQ multiplex PCR; TCRdb's copy has only in-frame clones and leaves some out. V and J calls and clone size are as listed in that table; D and trimming were resolved from the DNA. The table has fewer than 350,000 clones, about 83% seen once.

Sequenced material: PBMCs or T cells enriched from blood (not recorded which). The clonotype originates from a woman in her thirties or forties who had recovered from COVID-19. The genes are TRBV30 and TRBJ1-4; 8 nucleotides align to TRBD1. The CDR3 region has the DNA TGTGCCTGGATGGACAGGGAAGCAACTAATGAAAAACTGTTTTTT. Translation gives CAWMDREATNEKLFF.